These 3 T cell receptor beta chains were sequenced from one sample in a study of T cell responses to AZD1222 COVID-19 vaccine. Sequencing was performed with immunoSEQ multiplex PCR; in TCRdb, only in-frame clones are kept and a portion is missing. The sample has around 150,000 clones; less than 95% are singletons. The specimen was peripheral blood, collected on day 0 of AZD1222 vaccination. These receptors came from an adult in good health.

In nucleotides, the CDR3 is TGTGCCAGCAGTTTGGTGGCTAATGAAAAACTGTTTTTT. Its translation: CASSLVANEKLFF. The chain couples TRBV28 to TRBJ1-4; no firm D call. Trimming cost V 3 bases and J 3 bases, with 5 bases left between them. The CDR3 loop spans 13 amino acids. Germline CDR1 MDHEN, CDR2 SYDVKM.

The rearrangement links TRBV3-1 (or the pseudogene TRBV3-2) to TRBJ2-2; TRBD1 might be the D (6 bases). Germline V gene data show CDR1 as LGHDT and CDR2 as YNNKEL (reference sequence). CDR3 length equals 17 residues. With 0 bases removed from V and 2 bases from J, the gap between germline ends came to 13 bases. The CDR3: CASSQDLWGLNTGELFF. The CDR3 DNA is TGTGCCAGCAGCCAAGATTTGTGGGGGCTCAACACCGGGGAGCTGTTTTTT.

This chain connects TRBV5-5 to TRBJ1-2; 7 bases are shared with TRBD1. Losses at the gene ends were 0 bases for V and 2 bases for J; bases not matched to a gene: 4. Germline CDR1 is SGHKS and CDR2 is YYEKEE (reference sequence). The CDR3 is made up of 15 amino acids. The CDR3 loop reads CASSLEAGGNYGYTF. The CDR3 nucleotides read TGTGCCAGCAGCTTGGAAGCAGGGGGGAACTATGGCTACACCTTC. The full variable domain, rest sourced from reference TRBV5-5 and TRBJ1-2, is DAGVTQSPTHLIKTRGQQVTLRCSPISGHKSVSWYQQVLGQGPQFIFQYYEKEERGRGNFPDRFSARQFPNYSSELNVNALLLGDSALYLCASSLEAGGNYGYTFGSGTRLTVV.